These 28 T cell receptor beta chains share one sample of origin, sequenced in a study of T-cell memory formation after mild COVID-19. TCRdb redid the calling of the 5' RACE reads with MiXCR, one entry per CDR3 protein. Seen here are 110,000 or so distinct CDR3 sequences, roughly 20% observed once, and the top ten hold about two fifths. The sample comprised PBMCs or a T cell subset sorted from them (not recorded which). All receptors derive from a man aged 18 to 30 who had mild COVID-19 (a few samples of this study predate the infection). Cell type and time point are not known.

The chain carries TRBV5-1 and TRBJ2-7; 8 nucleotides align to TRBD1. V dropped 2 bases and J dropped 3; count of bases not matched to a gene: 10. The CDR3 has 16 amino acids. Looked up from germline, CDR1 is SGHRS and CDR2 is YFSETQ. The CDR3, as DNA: TGCGCCAGCAGCTTTTGTGAGACAGGGGACCTCTACGAGCAGTACGTC. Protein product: CASSFCETGDLYEQYV.

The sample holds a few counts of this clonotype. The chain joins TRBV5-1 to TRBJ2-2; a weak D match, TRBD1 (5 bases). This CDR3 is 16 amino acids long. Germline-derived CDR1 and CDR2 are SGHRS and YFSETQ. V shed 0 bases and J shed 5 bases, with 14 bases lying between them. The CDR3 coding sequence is TGCGCCAGCAGCTTGGGTTCCAGGGCAACGACCGGGGAGCTGTTTTTT. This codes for CASSLGSRATTGELFF. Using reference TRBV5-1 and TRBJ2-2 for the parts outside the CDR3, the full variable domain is KAGVTQTPRYLIKTRGQQVTLSCSPISGHRSVSWYQQTPGQGLQFLFEYFSETQRNKGNFPGRFSGRQFSNSRSEMNVSTLELGDSALYLCASSLGSRATTGELFFGEGSRLTVL.

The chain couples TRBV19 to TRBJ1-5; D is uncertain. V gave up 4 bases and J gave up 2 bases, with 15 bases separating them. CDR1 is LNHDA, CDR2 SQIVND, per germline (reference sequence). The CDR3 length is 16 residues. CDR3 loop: CASSTIGQAGNQPQHF. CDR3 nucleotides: TGTGCCAGTAGTACTATCGGCCAGGCGGGCAATCAGCCCCAGCATTTT.

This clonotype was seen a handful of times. As DNA, the CDR3 is TGCGCCAGCAGCTTTGGGGGGCTCTCCTACGAGCAGTACTTC. It translates to CASSFGGLSYEQYF. This chain links TRBV5-1 with TRBJ2-7, with D perhaps matching TRBD1 or TRBD2 (6 bases each). This CDR3 contains 14 residues. Trimming removed 2 bases from V and 0 bases from J, with 9 bases in between. The V gene's germline CDR1 is SGHRS and CDR2 YFSETQ.

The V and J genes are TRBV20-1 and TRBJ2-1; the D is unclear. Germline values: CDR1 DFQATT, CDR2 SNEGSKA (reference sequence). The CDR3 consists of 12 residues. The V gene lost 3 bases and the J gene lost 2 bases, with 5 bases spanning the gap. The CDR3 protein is CSASLAYNEQFF. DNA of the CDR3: TGCAGTGCTAGCCTAGCCTACAATGAGCAGTTCTTC.

CDR3 residues: CASSQDSLAGGTGELFF. The CDR3 DNA is TGCGCCAGCAGCCAAGATAGCCTAGCGGGGGGCACCGGGGAGCTGTTTTTT. The chain links TRBV4-3 to TRBJ2-2; 11 bases match TRBD2. The germline gives CDR1 LGHNA, CDR2 YSLEER. Trimming removed 0 bases from V and 4 bases from J; junction bases left unmatched: 4. CDR3 length equals 17 residues.

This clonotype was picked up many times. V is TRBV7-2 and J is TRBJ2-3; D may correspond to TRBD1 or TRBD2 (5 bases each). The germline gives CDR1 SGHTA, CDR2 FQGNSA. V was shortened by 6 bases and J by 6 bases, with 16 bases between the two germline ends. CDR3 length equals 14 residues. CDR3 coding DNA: TGTGCCAGCAGTCTGGACGGGACCCTTGATACGCAGTATTTT. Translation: CASSLDGTLDTQYF.

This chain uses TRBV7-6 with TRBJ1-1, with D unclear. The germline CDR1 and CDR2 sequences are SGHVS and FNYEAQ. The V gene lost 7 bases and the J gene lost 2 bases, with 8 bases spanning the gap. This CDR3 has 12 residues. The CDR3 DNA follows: TGTGCCAGCACTTCCGGTAACACTGAAGCTTTCTTT. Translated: CASTSGNTEAFF.

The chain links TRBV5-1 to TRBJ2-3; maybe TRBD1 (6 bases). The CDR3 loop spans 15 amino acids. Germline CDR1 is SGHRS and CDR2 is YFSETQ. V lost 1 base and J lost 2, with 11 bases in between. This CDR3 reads CASSLRDTYTDTQYF. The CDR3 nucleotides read TGCGCCAGCAGCTTGAGGGACACCTACACAGATACGCAGTATTTT.

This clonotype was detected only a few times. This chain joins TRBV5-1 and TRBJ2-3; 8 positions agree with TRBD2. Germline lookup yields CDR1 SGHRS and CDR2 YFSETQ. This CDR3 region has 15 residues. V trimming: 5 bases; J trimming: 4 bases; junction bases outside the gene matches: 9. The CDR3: CASRPTGGEPDTQYF. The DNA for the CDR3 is TGCGCCAGCAGACCAACGGGAGGGGAACCAGATACGCAGTATTTT. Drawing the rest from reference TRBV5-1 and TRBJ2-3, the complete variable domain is KAGVTQTPRYLIKTRGQQVTLSCSPISGHRSVSWYQQTPGQGLQFLFEYFSETQRNKGNFPGRFSGRQFSNSRSEMNVSTLELGDSALYLCASRPTGGEPDTQYFGPGTRLTVL.

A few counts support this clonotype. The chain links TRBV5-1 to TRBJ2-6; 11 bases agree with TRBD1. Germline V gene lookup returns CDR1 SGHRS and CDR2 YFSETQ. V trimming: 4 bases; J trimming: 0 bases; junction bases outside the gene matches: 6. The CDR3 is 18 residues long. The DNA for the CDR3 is TGCGCCAGCAGCCCTGGACAGGGGGCTATCTCTGGGGCCAACGTCCTGACTTTC. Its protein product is CASSPGQGAISGANVLTF.

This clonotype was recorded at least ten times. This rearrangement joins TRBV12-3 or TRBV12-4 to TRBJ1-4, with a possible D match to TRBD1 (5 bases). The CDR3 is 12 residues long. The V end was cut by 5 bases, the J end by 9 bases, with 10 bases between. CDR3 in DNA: TGTGCCAGCAGTCTCCCGGACAAAAAACTGTTTTTT. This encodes CASSLPDKKLFF.

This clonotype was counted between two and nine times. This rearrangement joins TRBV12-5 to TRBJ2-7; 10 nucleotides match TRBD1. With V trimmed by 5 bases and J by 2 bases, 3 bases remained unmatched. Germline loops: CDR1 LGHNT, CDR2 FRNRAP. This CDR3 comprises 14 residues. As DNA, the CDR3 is TGTGCTAGTGGTCCCGGGACAGGGGCCTACGAGCAGTACGTC. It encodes CASGPGTGAYEQYV.

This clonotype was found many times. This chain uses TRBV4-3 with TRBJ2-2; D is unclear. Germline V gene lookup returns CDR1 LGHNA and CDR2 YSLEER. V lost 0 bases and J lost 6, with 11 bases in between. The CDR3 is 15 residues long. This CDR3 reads CASSQDLEFSGELFF. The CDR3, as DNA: TGCGCCAGCAGCCAAGATCTGGAGTTTTCCGGGGAGCTGTTTTTT.

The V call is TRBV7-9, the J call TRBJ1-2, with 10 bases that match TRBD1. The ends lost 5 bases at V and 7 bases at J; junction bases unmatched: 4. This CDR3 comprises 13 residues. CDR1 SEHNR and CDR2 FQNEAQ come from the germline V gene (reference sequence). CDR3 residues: CASSGDRGTGYTF. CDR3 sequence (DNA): TGTGCCAGCAGCGGGGACAGGGGAACTGGCTACACCTTC.

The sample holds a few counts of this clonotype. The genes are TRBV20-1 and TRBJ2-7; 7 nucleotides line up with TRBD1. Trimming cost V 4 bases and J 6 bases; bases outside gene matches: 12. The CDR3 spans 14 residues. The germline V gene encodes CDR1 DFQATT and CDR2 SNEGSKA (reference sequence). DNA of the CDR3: TGCAGTGCTAACCGCCACACAGGGGTGTCCGAGCAGTACGTC. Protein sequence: CSANRHTGVSEQYV.

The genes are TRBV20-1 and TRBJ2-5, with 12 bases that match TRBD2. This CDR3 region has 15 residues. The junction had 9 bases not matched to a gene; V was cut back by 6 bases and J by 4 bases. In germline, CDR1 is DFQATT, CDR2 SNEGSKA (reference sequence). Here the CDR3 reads CSADSKLAGGETQYF. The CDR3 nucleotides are TGCAGTGCCGACTCAAAACTAGCGGGGGGAGAGACCCAGTACTTC.

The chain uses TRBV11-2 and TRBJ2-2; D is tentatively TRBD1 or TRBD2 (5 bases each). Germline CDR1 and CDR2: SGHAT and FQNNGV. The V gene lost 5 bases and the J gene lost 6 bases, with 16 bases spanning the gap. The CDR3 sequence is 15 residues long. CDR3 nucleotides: TGTGCCAGCAGCCAAACTGGGGGTCCCTCCGGGGAGCTGTTTTTT. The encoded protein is CASSQTGGPSGELFF.

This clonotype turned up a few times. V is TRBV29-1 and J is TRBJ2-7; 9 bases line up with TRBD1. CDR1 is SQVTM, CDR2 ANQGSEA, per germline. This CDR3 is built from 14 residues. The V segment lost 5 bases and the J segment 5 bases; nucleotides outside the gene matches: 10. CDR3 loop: CSVRILGQGHEQYF. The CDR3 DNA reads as TGCAGCGTTCGCATCCTGGGACAGGGCCACGAGCAGTACTTC.

The CDR3 protein is CASSSEAAAPTAEQYF. CDR3 DNA sequence: TGTGCCAGCAGCTCAGAAGCAGCGGCCCCAACAGCCGAGCAGTACTTC. The chain links TRBV7-6 to TRBJ2-7, with D possibly being TRBD2 (5 bases). V was cut by 4 bases and J by 6 bases, with 22 bases left in between. Germline lookup yields CDR1 SGHVS and CDR2 FNYEAQ. The CDR3 has 16 amino acids.

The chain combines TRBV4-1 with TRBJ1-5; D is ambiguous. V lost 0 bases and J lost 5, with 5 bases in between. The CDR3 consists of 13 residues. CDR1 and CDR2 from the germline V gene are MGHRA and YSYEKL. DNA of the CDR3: TGCGCCAGCAGCCAAGAGAACCATCAGCCCCAGCATTTT. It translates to CASSQENHQPQHF.

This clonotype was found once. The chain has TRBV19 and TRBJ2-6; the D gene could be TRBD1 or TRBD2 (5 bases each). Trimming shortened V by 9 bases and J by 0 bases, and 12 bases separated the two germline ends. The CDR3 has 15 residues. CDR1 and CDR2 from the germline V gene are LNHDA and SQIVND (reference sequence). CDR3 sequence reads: CASWGRISGANVLTF. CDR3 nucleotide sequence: TGTGCCAGCTGGGGACGTATCTCTGGGGCCAACGTCCTGACTTTC.

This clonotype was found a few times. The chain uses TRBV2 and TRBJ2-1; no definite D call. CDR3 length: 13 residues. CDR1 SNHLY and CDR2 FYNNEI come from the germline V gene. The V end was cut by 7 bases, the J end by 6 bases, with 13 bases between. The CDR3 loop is CASTPDGFNEQFF. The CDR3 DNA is TGTGCCAGCACCCCGGACGGATTCAATGAGCAGTTCTTC.

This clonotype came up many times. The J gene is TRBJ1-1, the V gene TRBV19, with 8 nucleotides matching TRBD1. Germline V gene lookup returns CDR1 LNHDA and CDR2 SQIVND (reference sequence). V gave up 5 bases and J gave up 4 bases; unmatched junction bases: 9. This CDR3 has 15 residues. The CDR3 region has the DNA TGTGCCAGTAGTGCGCCCAGGGGGCCGGCCACTGAAGCTTTCTTT. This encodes CASSAPRGPATEAFF.

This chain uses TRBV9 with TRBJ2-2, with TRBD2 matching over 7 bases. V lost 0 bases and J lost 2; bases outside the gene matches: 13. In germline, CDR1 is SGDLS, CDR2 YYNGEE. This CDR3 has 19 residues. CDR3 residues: CASSVGLGLAAFNTGELFF. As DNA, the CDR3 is TGTGCCAGCAGCGTAGGGCTTGGGCTAGCGGCCTTTAACACCGGGGAGCTGTTTTTT.

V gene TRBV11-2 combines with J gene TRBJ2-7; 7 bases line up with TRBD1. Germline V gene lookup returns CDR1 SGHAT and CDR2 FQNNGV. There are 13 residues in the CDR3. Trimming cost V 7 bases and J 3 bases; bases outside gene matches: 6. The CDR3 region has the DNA TGTGCCAGCAATCCTGCAGGGGGCTACGAGCAGTACTTC. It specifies CASNPAGGYEQYF. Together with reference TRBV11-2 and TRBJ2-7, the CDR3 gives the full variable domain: EAGVAQSPRYKIIEKRQSVAFWCNPISGHATLYWYQQILGQGPKLLIQFQNNGVVDDSQLPKDRFSAERLKGVDSTLKIQPAKLEDSAVYLCASNPAGGYEQYFGPGTRLTVT.

The CDR3 loop reads CSARGEKGLGETQYF. The DNA for the CDR3 is TGCAGTGCTAGAGGAGAGAAGGGACTAGGAGAGACCCAGTACTTC. V gene TRBV20-1 combines with J gene TRBJ2-5; 8 nucleotides match TRBD2. Trimming cost V 1 base and J 4 bases; bases outside gene matches: 8. CDR1 and CDR2 (germline): DFQATT, SNEGSKA (reference sequence). The CDR3 consists of 15 residues.

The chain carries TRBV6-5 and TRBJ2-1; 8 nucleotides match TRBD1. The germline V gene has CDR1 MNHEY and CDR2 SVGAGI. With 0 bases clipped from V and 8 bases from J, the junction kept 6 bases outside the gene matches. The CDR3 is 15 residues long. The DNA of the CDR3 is TGTGCCAGCAGTTACTCACCCACGGGACAGGATGAGCAGTTCTTC. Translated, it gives CASSYSPTGQDEQFF.